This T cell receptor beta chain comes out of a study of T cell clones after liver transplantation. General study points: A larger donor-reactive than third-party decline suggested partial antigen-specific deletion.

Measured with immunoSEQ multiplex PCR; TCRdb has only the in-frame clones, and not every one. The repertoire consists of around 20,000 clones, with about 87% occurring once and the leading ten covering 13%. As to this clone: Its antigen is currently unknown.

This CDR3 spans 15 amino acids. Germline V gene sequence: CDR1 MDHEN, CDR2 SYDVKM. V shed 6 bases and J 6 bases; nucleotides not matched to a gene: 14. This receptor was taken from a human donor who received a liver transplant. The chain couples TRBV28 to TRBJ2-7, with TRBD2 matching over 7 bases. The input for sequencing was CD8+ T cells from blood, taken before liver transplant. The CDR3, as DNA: TGTGCCAGCAGCCCCTGGCTAAGCGGGACTACCGAGCAGTACTTC. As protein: CASSPWLSGTTEQYF. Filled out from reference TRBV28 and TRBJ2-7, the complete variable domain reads DVKVTQSSRYLVKRTGEKVFLECVQDMDHENMFWYRQDPGLGLRLIYFSYDVKMKEKGDIPEGYSVSREKKERFSLILESASTNQTSMYLCASSPWLSGTTEQYFGPGTRLTVT.